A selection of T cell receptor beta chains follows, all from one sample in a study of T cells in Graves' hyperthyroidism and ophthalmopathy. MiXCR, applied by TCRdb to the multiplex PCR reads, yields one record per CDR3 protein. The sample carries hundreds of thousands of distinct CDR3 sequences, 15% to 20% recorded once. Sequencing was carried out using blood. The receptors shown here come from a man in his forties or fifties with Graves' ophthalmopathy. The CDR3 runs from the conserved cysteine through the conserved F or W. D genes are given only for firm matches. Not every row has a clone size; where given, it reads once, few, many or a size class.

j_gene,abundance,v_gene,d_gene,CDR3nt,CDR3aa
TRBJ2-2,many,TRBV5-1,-,TGCGCCAGCAGCTTGGCCAGGGCAACCGGGGAGCTGTTTTTT,CASSLARATGELFF
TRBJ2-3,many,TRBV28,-,TGTGCCAGCAGTTGGAGGAGTGGGGGAGGAGATACGCAGTATTTT,CASSWRSGGGDTQYF
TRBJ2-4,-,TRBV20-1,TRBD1,TGCAGTGGAGGAGGGGGGGTACAGGGGGCGACCAAAAACATTCAGTACTTC,CSGGGGVQGATKNIQYF
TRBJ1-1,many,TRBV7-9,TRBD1,TGTGCCAGCAGCTTAAGTGTGACAGGGAAAGCTTTCTTT,CASSLSVTGKAFF
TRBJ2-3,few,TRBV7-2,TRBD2,TGTGCCAGCAGCTTACTAGCGGGGGGGGCCACAGATACGCAGTATTTT,CASSLLAGGATDTQYF
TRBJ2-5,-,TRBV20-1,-,TGCAGTGCTAGGGGGGGGCGAGGAGAGACCCAGTACTTC,CSARGGRGETQYF
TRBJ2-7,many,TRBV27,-,TGTGCCAGCAGTTTAGACTCAGGGGCCTACGAGCAGTACTTC,CASSLDSGAYEQYF
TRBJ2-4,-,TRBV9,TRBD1,TGTGCCAGCAGCGGAGGGGACAGGGATGAAAACATTCAGTACTTC,CASSGGDRDENIQYF
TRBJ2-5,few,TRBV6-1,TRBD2,TGTGCCAGCAGCGCGGGAGTGGGAGAGACCCAGTACTTC,CASSAGVGETQYF
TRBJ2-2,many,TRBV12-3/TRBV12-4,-,TGTGCCAGCAGCTTACAAGGGAACACCGGGGAGCTGTTTTTT,CASSLQGNTGELFF
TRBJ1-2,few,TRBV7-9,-,TGTGCCAGCAGCCCTCAGGGAAGCGGTGGCTACACCTTC,CASSPQGSGGYTF
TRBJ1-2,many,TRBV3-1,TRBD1,TGTGCCAGCAGCCAAAGTCTCGGGACAGGGAATAAGGATGGCTACACCTTC,CASSQSLGTGNKDGYTF
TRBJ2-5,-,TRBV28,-,TGTGCCAGCAGTTTAAGGTCTGGGAAAGAGACCCAGTACTTC,CASSLRSGKETQYF
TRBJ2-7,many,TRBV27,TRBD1,TGTGCCAGCAGTTTGGGACAGGGACAGAGCTCCTACGAGCAGTACTTC,CASSLGQGQSSYEQYF
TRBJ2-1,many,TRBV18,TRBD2,TGTGCCAGCTCACCAGGCGGGAGTACCCTCGATGAGCAGTTCTTC,CASSPGGSTLDEQFF
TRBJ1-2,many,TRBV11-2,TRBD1,TGTGCCAGCAGCCCAACAGGGGGCAGGAGCTATGGCTACACCTTC,CASSPTGGRSYGYTF
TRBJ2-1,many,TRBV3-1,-,TGTGCCAGCAGCCAAGCCCGGGCAGGGGGGCTCGATGAGCAGTTCTTC,CASSQARAGGLDEQFF
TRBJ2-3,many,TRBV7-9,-,TGTGCCAGCAGCCCACGGGGGCCCTCCACAGATACGCAGTATTTT,CASSPRGPSTDTQYF
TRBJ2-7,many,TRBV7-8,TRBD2,TGTGCCAGCACCTTGAGAGCGGGGGATTACGAGCAGTACTTC,CASTLRAGDYEQYF
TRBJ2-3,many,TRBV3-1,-,TGTGCCAGCAGCCAATCGAACTCCGATACGCAGTATTTT,CASSQSNSDTQYF
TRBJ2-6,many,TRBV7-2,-,TGTGCCACCCCTAGCCGAACTGGGGCCAACGTCCTGACTTTC,CATPSRTGANVLTF
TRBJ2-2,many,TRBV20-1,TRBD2,TGCAGTGCTGCGGGACTAGCGGGCGGGAGCAGGGAGCTGTTTTTT,CSAAGLAGGSRELFF
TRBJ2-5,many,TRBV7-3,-,TGTGCCAGCAGCACAACCAGGGAAGAGACCCAGTACTTC,CASSTTREETQYF
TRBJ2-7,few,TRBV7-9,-,TGTGCCAGCAGCTTTCAAGGGCCCCACGAGCAGTACTTC,CASSFQGPHEQYF
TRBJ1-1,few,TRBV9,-,TGTGCCAGCAGCGGCTTGGACAGCGGGGAGTACACTGAAGCTTTCTTT,CASSGLDSGEYTEAFF
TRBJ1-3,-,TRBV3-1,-,TGTGCCAGCAGCCAAGATGCGAGAAACACCATATATTTT,CASSQDARNTIYF
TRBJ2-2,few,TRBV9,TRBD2,TGTGCCAGCAGCGTGAGCTTAGCGGGGGGGAACACCGGGGAGCTGTTTTTT,CASSVSLAGGNTGELFF
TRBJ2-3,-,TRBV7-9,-,TGTGCCAGCAGCTTTAGGCTAGTCCGAAACACAGATACGCAGTATTTT,CASSFRLVRNTDTQYF
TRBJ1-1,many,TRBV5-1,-,TGCGCCAGCAGCGTCTCCGGGACACAGAACACTGAAGCTTTCTTT,CASSVSGTQNTEAFF
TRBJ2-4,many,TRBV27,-,TGTGCCAGCAGTTGGGGCCAGGGGAGGTACATTCAGTACTTC,CASSWGQGRYIQYF
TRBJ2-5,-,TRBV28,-,TGTGCCAGCAGTAGGACGTTACCGGGGGAGACCCAGTACTTC,CASSRTLPGETQYF
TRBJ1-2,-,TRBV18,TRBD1,TGTGCCAGCTCCGACAGGGGTGAGGGCTACACCTTC,CASSDRGEGYTF
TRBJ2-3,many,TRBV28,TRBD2,TGTGCCAGCAGTAGGACTAGCGGGAGTCTCCTGGATACGCAGTATTTT,CASSRTSGSLLDTQYF
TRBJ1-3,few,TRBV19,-,TGTGCCAGTCGGGCGGGGCGAACCTCTGGAAACACCATATATTTT,CASRAGRTSGNTIYF
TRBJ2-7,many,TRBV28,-,TGTGCCAGCAGTTCTACAGGGTCAGTCCACTACGAGCAGTACTTC,CASSSTGSVHYEQYF
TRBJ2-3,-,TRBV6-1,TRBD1,TGTGCCATTCTCAGGGGGCTCACAGATACGCAGTATTTT,CAILRGLTDTQYF
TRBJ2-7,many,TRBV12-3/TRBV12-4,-,TGTGCCAGCAGTTTAATCGGACTCTCCTACGAGCAGTACTTC,CASSLIGLSYEQYF
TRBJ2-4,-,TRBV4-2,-,TGTGCCAGCGGGGAGGGGGCGGGAGGCAAAAACATTCAGTACTTC,CASGEGAGGKNIQYF
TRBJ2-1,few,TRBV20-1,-,TGCAGTGCTACGTACGTCCGGGGAGAGCAGTTCTTC,CSATYVRGEQFF
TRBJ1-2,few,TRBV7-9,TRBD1,TGTGCCAGCAGCTTACGACAGGGCGTTGACTATGGCTACACCTTC,CASSLRQGVDYGYTF
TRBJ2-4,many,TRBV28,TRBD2,TGTGCCAGCCGACTAGCGGGAGTAGTGGAAAACATTCAGTACTTC,CASRLAGVVENIQYF
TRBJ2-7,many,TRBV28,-,TGTGCCAGCGGACAGCCGTTGAGCTCCTACGAGCAGTACTTC,CASGQPLSSYEQYF
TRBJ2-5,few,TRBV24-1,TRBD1,TGTGCCACCAGTGGTGCGAGGGGGCGAGAGACCCAGTACTTC,CATSGARGRETQYF
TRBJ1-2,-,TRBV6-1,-,TGTGCCAGCAAACAGGTCTATGGCTACACCTTC,CASKQVYGYTF
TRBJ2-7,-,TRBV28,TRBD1,TGTGCCAGCAGTTTAGTGACGGGACAGGGATTCTGGGAGCAGTACTTC,CASSLVTGQGFWEQYF
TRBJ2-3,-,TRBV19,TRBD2,TGTGCCAGGAGGACTAGCGAGTACACAGATACGCAGTATTTT,CARRTSEYTDTQYF
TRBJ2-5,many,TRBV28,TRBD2,TGTGCCAGCACAGCCGGGACTAGACTTTTGGAGACCCAGTACTTC,CASTAGTRLLETQYF
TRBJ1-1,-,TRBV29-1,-,TGCAGCGCCGAGGACAGTTTGAACACTGAAGCTTTCTTT,CSAEDSLNTEAFF
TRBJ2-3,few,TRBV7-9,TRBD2,TGTGCCAGCAGCTTATCGACTAGCGGAGATACGCAGTATTTT,CASSLSTSGDTQYF